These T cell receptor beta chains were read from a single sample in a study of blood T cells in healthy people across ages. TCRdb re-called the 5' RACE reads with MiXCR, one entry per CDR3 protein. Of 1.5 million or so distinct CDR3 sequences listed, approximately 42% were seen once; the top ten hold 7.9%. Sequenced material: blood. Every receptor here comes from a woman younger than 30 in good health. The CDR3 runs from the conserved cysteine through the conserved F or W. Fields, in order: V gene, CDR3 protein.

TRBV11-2 CASSLDRQPQYF
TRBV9 CASSVDRSNSPLHF
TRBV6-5 CASSYSRTSGGGDTQYF
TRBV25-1 CASSGLAGAPGTGELFF
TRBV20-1 CSARYSGGISSYNEQFF
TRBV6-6 CASTMTGGDYGYTF
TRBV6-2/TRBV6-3 CASSVRQGNNGYTF
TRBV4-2 CASSDSGGRADTQYF
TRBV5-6 CASRGQEGEKLFF
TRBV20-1 CSARGTGGRNTETFF
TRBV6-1 CASSEVIGTYGYTF
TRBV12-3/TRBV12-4 CASSLTGEFDGYTF
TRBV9 CASSPRGTGANNEQFF
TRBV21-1 CASSKAPTKSYNEQFF